The entry below describes one TCR beta chain. Its antigen is not identified. Libraries were prepared by immunoSEQ multiplex PCR; TCRdb keeps only in-frame clonotypes and omits some of them. The sample lists around 19,000 clones, under 85% seen once, with approximately 1.6% in the top ten. This sample stems from a study of T cells in narcolepsy. Study-wide results and caveats: In some patient and control memory CD4+ samples, autoreactive clones were absent. Autoreactive HCRT-specific and TRIB2-specific clonotypes were marked in same-patient CSF-versus-blood CD4+ comparisons. Healthy controls reportedly lacked the autoreactive clonotypes serially found in patients' blood.

Germline V gene lookup returns CDR1 SGHDT and CDR2 YYEEEE. Trimming removed 2 bases at V and 2 bases at J, with 12 bases between. The CDR3 runs 15 residues. Source material: memory (CD45RA-) CD4+ T cells from blood. The sequence was obtained from a human donor in good health. The chain recombines TRBV5-6 with TRBJ2-3, with D tentatively TRBD1 or TRBD2 (5 bases each). The CDR3 loop is CASSLPGGNTDTQYF. As DNA, the CDR3 is TGTGCCAGCAGCTTACCTGGGGGTAACACAGATACGCAGTATTTT.